Sequencing of this T cell receptor beta chain was carried out in a study of blood T cell repertoires in COVID-19. Study as a whole: Whether acute or convalescent, the COVID-19 samples came from the United States, Italy and Spain.

J lost 6 bases, V lost 3 bases, and 10 bases had no gene match. Germline values: CDR1 MGHDK, CDR2 SYGVNS. The CDR3 contains 15 residues. The table came from immunoSEQ multiplex PCR; TCRdb's copy has only in-frame clones and leaves some out. The data contain roughly 170,000 clones, roughly 84% of them singletons. The source is a man in his sixties who had recovered from COVID-19. The sequenced sample consisted of peripheral blood. The chain recombines TRBV25-1 with TRBJ1-2, with TRBD1 identical over 7 bases. The CDR3: CASSDLGDRVNGYTF. The CDR3 DNA follows: TGTGCCAGCAGTGACCTCGGCGACAGGGTAAATGGCTACACCTTC.